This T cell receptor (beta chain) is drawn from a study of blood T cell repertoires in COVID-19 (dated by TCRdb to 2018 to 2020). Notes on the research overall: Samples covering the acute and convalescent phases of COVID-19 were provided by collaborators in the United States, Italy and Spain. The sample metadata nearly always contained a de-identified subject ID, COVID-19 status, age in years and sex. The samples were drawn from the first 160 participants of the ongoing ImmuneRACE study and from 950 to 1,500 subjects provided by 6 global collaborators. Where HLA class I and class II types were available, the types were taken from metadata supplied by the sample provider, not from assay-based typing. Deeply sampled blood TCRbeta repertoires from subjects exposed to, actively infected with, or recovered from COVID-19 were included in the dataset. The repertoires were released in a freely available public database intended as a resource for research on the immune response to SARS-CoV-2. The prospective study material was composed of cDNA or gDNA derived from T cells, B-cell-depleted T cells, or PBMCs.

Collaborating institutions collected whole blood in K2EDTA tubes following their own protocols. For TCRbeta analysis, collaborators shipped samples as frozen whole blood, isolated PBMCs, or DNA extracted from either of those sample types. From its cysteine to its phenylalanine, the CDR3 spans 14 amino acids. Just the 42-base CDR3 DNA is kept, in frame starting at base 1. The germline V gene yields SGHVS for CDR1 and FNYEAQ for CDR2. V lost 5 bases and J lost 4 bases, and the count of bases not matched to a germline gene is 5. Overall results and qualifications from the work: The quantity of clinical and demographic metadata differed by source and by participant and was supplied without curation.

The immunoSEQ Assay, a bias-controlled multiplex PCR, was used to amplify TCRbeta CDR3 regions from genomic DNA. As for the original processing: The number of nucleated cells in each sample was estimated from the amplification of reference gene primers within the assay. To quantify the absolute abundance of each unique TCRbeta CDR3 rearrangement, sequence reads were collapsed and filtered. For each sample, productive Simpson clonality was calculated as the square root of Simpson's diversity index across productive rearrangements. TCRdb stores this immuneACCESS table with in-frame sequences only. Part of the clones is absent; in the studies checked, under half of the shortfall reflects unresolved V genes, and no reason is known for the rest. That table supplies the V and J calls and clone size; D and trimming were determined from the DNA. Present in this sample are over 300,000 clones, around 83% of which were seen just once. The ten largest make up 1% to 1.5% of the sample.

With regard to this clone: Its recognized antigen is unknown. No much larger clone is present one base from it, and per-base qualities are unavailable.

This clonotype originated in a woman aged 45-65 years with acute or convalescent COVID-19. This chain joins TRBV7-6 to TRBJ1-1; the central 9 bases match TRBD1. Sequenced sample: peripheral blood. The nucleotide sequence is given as TGTGCCAGCAGCGCCTCGACAGGGGGCACTGAAGCTTTCTTT. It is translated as CASSASTGGTEAFF.